The 12 T cell receptor beta chains below come from one sample, sequenced in a study of control samples from healthy donors and cancer patients. The table came from immunoSEQ multiplex PCR; TCRdb's copy has only in-frame clones and leaves some out. The table includes under 85,000 clones, 85% to 95% detected once. Sequenced input: blood. These receptors all stem from a woman aged 40 to 50 in good health.

The CDR3 region is CAISESGGQNYNEQFF. CDR3 bases: TGTGCCATCAGTGAGTCGGGCGGGCAGAACTACAATGAGCAGTTCTTC. V usage is TRBV10-3 and J usage is TRBJ2-1, with D possibly being TRBD2 (5 bases). Germline V gives CDR1 ENHRY, CDR2 SYGVKD. This CDR3 contains 16 residues. Deletions cut 0 bases from V and 3 bases from J, with 12 bases between.

As concerns this clone: This same CDR3 is encoded by further DNA sequences in the sample. The V call is TRBV7-9, the J call TRBJ2-7; D ambiguous. Trimming shortened V by 1 base and J by 3 bases, and 1 base separated the two germline ends. Germline CDR1 SEHNR, CDR2 FQNEAQ (reference sequence). CDR3 length: 11 residues. CDR3 in DNA: TGTGCCAGCAGCTTAGACTACGAGCAGTACTTC. The encoded protein is CASSLDYEQYF. Looking up the rest from reference TRBV7-9 and TRBJ2-7 gives the full variable domain: DTGVSQNPRHKITKRGQNVTFRCDPISEHNRLYWYRQTLGQGPEFLTYFQNEAQLEKSRLLSDRFSAERPKGSFSTLEIQRTEQGDSAMYLCASSLDYEQYFGPGTRLTVT.

The chain is built from TRBV10-3 and TRBJ1-6; D is unclear. In germline, CDR1 is ENHRY, CDR2 SYGVKD. The length of the CDR3 is 15 residues. V was cut by 6 bases and J by 7 bases, with 16 bases left in between. CDR3 amino acids: CAISLTTTGNSPLHF. The CDR3 DNA is TGTGCCATCAGCCTGACTACTACGGGAAATTCACCCCTCCACTTT.

The chain employs TRBV6-5 and TRBJ1-3; possibly TRBD1 for D (6 bases). The CDR3 spans 15 residues. Trimming stripped 2 bases from V and 4 bases from J, with 12 bases between. Germline V gives CDR1 MNHEY, CDR2 SVGAGI. CDR3 sequence reads: CASSYQAGDGNTIYF. CDR3 DNA sequence: TGTGCCAGCAGTTACCAAGCAGGGGACGGAAACACCATATATTTT.

V usage is TRBV30 and J usage is TRBJ2-7, with D possibly called TRBD1 or TRBD2 (5 bases each). The CDR3 totals 13 residues. V lost 5 bases, J lost 2 bases, and 13 bases lay in between. Germline CDR1 and CDR2: GTSNPN and SVGIG (reference sequence). CDR3 nucleotide sequence: TGTGCCTGGGAGGGACGGGGACCCTACGAGCAGTACTTC. Translation: CAWEGRGPYEQYF.

V gene TRBV7-9 combines with J gene TRBJ2-7, with TRBD2 matching 8 bases. V trimming: 0 bases; J trimming: 6 bases; junction bases outside the gene matches: 7. Germline V CDR1 and CDR2: SEHNR, FQNEAQ (reference sequence). CDR3 size: 15 residues. CDR3 nucleotides: TGTGCCAGCAGCTTAGCCGGGACTAGTGGAACCGAGCAGTACTTC. It translates to CASSLAGTSGTEQYF.

J is TRBJ2-2 and V is TRBV19; 9 bases fit TRBD1. V shed 7 bases and J 6 bases; nucleotides not matched to a gene: 12. The CDR3 loop spans 16 amino acids. Germline assignment: CDR1 LNHDA and CDR2 SQIVND (reference sequence). For the CDR3, the DNA is TGTGCCAGTATTAAGAAAGGGACAGGGTATTCCGGGGAGCTGTTTTTT. Translated, it gives CASIKKGTGYSGELFF.

The chain is built from TRBV4-1 and TRBJ2-1, with D unresolved. The CDR3 loop spans 11 amino acids. V was clipped by 4 bases and J by 6 bases, with 4 bases between them. Germline loops: CDR1 MGHRA, CDR2 YSYEKL. CDR3 coding DNA: TGCGCCAGCAGCCGCTCCAATGAGCAGTTCTTC. This sequence encodes CASSRSNEQFF.

The chain carries TRBV28 and TRBJ2-3, with D perhaps TRBD1 (6 bases). This CDR3 comprises 15 residues. Germline loops: CDR1 MDHEN, CDR2 SYDVKM. V lost 8 bases and J lost 2, with 17 bases in between. This chain's CDR3 is CASRTQGLYTDTQYF. The DNA for the CDR3 is TGTGCCAGCCGAACCCAGGGGCTTTACACAGATACGCAGTATTTT. The full variable domain, with the rest looked up from reference TRBV28 and TRBJ2-3, is DVKVTQSSRYLVKRTGEKVFLECVQDMDHENMFWYRQDPGLGLRLIYFSYDVKMKEKGDIPEGYSVSREKKERFSLILESASTNQTSMYLCASRTQGLYTDTQYFGPGTRLTVL.

This clone was found once. This chain links TRBV6-2 or TRBV6-3 with TRBJ2-1; 9 nucleotides match TRBD1. From germline, CDR1 is MNHEY and CDR2 SVGEGT. With V trimmed by 5 bases and J by 7 bases, 12 bases remained unmatched. This CDR3 region has 16 residues. The CDR3 is CASSQQWGQGRNEQFF. The CDR3 DNA is TGTGCCAGCAGTCAACAGTGGGGACAGGGTAGGAATGAGCAGTTCTTC.

The chain is built from TRBV11-2 and TRBJ1-6; D is unresolved. The CDR3 consists of 14 residues. Germline CDR1 and CDR2: SGHAT and FQNNGV. Trimming shortened V by 5 bases and J by 6 bases, and 11 bases separated the two germline ends. For the CDR3, the DNA is TGTGCCAGCAGCACAATAGGCGGTAATTCACCCCTCCACTTT. Protein: CASSTIGGNSPLHF.

This clone came up once. The chain employs TRBV6-5 and TRBJ1-1, with TRBD1 matching 7 bases. V lost 3 bases to trimming and J lost 5 bases; unmatched junction nucleotides: 6. Germline V gene lookup returns CDR1 MNHEY and CDR2 SVGAGI. The CDR3 sequence is 14 residues long. Here the CDR3 DNA reads TGTGCCAGCAGTTATCAGGGGGTGAGAACTGAAGCTTTCTTT. This sequence encodes CASSYQGVRTEAFF.